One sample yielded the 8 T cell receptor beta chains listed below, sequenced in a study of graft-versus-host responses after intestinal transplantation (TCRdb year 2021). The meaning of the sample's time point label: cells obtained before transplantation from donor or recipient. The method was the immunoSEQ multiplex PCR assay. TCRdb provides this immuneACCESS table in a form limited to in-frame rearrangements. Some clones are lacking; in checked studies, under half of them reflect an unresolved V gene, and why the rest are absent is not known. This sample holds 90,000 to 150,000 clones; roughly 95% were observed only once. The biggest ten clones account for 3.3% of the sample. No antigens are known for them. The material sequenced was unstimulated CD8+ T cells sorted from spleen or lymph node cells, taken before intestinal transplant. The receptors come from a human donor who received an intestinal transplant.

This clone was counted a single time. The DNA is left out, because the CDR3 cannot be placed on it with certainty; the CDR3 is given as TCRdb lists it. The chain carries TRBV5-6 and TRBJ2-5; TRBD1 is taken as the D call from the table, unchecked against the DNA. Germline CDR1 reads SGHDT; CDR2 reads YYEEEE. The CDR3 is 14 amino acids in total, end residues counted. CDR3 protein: CASSWGQGSYEQHF.

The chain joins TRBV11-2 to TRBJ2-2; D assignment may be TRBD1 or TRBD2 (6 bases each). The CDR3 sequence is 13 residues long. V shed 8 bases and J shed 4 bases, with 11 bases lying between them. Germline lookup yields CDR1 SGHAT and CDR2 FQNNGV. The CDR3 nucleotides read TGTGCCAGCTGGGGGGCTGGCACCGGGGAGCTGTTTTTT. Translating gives CASWGAGTGELFF.

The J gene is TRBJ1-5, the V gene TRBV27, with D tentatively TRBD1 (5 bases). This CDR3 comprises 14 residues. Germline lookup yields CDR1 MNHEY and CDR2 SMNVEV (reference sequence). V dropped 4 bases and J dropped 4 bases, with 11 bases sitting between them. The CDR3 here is CASSWGEGNQPQHF. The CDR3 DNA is TGTGCCAGCAGTTGGGGGGAAGGTAATCAGCCCCAGCATTTT.

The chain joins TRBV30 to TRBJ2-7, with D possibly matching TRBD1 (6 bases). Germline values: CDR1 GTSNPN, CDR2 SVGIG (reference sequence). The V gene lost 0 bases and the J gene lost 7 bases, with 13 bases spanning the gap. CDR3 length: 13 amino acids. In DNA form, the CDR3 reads TGTGCCTGGAGTGTAGGGGGTCGAAAGGAGCAGTACTTC. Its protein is CAWSVGGRKEQYF.

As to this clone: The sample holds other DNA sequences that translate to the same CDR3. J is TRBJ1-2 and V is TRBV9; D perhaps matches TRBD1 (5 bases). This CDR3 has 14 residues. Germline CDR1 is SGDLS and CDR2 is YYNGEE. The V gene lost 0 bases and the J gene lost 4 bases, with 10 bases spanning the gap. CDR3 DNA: TGTGCCAGCAGCGTAGCCACAGGTGCCTATGGCTACACCTTC. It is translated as CASSVATGAYGYTF. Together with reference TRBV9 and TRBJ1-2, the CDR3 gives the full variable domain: DSGVTQTPKHLITATGQRVTLRCSPRSGDLSVYWYQQSLDQGLQFLIQYYNGEERAKGNILERFSAQQFPDLHSELNLSSLELGDSALYFCASSVATGAYGYTFGSGTRLTVV.

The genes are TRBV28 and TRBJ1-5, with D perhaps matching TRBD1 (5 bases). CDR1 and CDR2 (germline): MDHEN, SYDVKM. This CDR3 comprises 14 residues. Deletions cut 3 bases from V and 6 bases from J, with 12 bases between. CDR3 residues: CASSFGGLGQPQHF. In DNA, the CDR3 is TGTGCCAGCAGTTTCGGGGGTTTGGGTCAGCCCCAGCATTTT.

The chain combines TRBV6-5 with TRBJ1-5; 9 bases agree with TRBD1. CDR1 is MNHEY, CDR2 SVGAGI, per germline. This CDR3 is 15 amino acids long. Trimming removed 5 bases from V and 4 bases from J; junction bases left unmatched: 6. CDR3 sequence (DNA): TGTGCCAGCAGTGGGGGACAGGGAATAAATCAGCCCCAGCATTTT. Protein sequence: CASSGGQGINQPQHF.

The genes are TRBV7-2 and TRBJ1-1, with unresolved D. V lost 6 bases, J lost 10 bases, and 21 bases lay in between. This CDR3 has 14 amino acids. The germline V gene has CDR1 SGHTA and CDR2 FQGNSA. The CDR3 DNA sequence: TGTGCCAGCAGGGGCCAAGGGAGGCAGCAGGTAGCTTTCTTT. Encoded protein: CASRGQGRQQVAFF.